A single sample gave rise to the 16 T cell receptor beta chains below, sequenced in a study of radiotherapy plus CTLA-4 blockade in lung cancer. Here immunoSEQ multiplex PCR was the method, and the copy in TCRdb shows in-frame clones only, minus some. Among around 100,000 clones listed, approximately 80% were seen once. Specimen: peripheral blood, collected from a patient treated with radiotherapy plus ipilimumab. The origin of the receptors is a human donor with non-small cell lung cancer that progressed on radiotherapy plus ipilimumab. Some clones in this sample may be carry-over from other donors' samples.

This clone was detected ten times or more. The chain recombines TRBV5-6 with TRBJ1-5; 7 bases fit TRBD1. Germline CDR1 is SGHDT and CDR2 is YYEEEE. Trimming removed 0 bases from V and 14 bases from J; junction bases left unmatched: 5. CDR3 length: 12 residues. CDR3 bases: TGTGCCAGCAGCTTGGGGGACAGCCCCGAGCATTTT. Its translation is CASSLGDSPEHF. The variable domain in full, with the rest retrieved from reference TRBV5-6 and TRBJ1-5, is DAGVTQSPTHLIKTRGQQVTLRCSPKSGHDTVSWYQQALGQGPQFIFQYYEEEERQRGNFPDRFSGHQFPNYSSELNVNALLLGDSALYLCASSLGDSPEHFGDGTRLSIL.

In regard to this clone: An end of the junction does not agree with germline; a read error may underlie this. The V and J genes are TRBV7-7 and TRBJ1-1; D may be TRBD1 (5 bases). In germline, CDR1 is SSHAT, CDR2 FNYEAQ (reference sequence). The CDR3 covers 13 residues. The CDR3: CASSRGWDTEAFF. DNA of the CDR3: TGTGCTAGCAGCCGGGGGTGGGACACTGAAGCTTTCTTT.

V and J are TRBV18 and TRBJ1-4; perhaps TRBD1 as D (5 bases). Trimming removed 2 bases from V and 0 bases from J, with 7 bases in between. CDR1 is KGHSH, CDR2 LQKENI, per germline. This CDR3 region has 15 residues. This CDR3 is CASSPAGATNEKLFF. In DNA, the CDR3 is TGTGCCAGCTCACCAGCGGGGGCAACTAATGAAAAACTGTTTTTT. Combining the CDR3 with reference TRBV18 and TRBJ1-4 gives the whole variable domain NAGVMQNPRHLVRRRGQEARLRCSPMKGHSHVYWYRQLPEEGLKFMVYLQKENIIDESGMPKERFSAEFPKEGPSILRIQQVVRGDSAAYFCASSPAGATNEKLFFGSGTQLSVL.

This chain connects TRBV28 to TRBJ1-2; TRBD1 matches at 7 bases. CDR1 and CDR2 (germline): MDHEN, SYDVKM. The CDR3 runs to 14 residues. With V trimmed by 0 bases and J by 8 bases, 6 bases remained unmatched. CDR3 DNA: TGTGCCAGCAGTTTATGGGAGACAGGGCTCGGCTACACCTTC. Encoded protein: CASSLWETGLGYTF.

Of note for this clone: This sample includes further DNA sequences coding for the same CDR3. The chain links TRBV5-4 to TRBJ2-3; D is unclear. Germline CDR1 SGHNT, CDR2 YYREEE (reference sequence). V dropped 4 bases and J dropped 0 bases, with 9 bases sitting between them. The CDR3 runs 14 residues. The CDR3 is CASSLIASTDTQYF. The CDR3 DNA is TGTGCCAGCAGCCTCATCGCTAGCACAGATACGCAGTATTTT.

Points on this clone: Germline is not matched at one junction end, which may reflect a read error. J is TRBJ2-5 and V is TRBV7-7; the D gene is possibly TRBD2 (5 bases). CDR1 is SSHAT and CDR2 is FNYEAQ in the germline V gene (reference sequence). The CDR3 runs 14 residues. CDR3 coding DNA: TGTGCTAGCAGCCCGAGGGCTACCCAAGAGACCCAGTACTTC. Translating gives CASSPRATQETQYF. The variable domain in full, with the rest retrieved from reference TRBV7-7 and TRBJ2-5, is GAGVSQSPRYKVTKRGQDVTLRCDPISSHATLYWYQQALGQGPEFLTYFNYEAQPDKSGLPSDRFSAERPEGSISTLTIQRTEQRDSAMYRCASSPRATQETQYFGPGTRLLVL.

V is TRBV27 and J is TRBJ2-2; 8 bases agree with TRBD1. The germline V gene encodes CDR1 MNHEY and CDR2 SMNVEV (reference sequence). Trimming took 2 bases from V and 3 from J; bases not matched to a gene: 5. CDR3 size: 16 residues. The DNA for the CDR3 is TGTGCCAGCAGTTTAAAGGGCAGGGGGCACACCGGGGAGCTGTTTTTT. It specifies CASSLKGRGHTGELFF.

The chain is built from TRBV6-4 and TRBJ2-1; 15 bases are a match to TRBD2. The CDR3 totals 19 residues. The germline CDR1 and CDR2 sequences are MRHNA and SNTAGT. The V gene end was trimmed by 10 bases and the J gene end by 2 bases; junction bases not matched to a gene: 15. The DNA of the CDR3 is TGTGCCACCCGGACTAGCGGGGGGGATTACAGGTTTGCCTACAATGAGCAGTTCTTC. As protein: CATRTSGGDYRFAYNEQFF.

The chain employs TRBV28 and TRBJ1-3; a possible D gene is TRBD1 (5 bases). Per the germline V gene, CDR1 is MDHEN and CDR2 is SYDVKM. This CDR3 comprises 15 residues. The V and J ends lost 8 bases and 2 bases respectively, with 16 bases between them. The CDR3 DNA is TGTGCCAGCCAGCTTGGGGGGAATACTGGAAACACCATATATTTT. Translated, it gives CASQLGGNTGNTIYF. The full variable domain, completed using reference TRBV28 and TRBJ1-3, is DVKVTQSSRYLVKRTGEKVFLECVQDMDHENMFWYRQDPGLGLRLIYFSYDVKMKEKGDIPEGYSVSREKKERFSLILESASTNQTSMYLCASQLGGNTGNTIYFGEGSWLTVV.

The chain recombines TRBV5-1 with TRBJ2-5, with 10 bases aligning to TRBD2. After removal of 4 bases from V and 7 bases from J, the junction contained 10 bases not matched to a gene. The germline V gene encodes CDR1 SGHRS and CDR2 YFSETQ. This CDR3 comprises 15 residues. The DNA for the CDR3 is TGCGCCAGCAGCCAAGGACTAGCGGTGAGGGGGACCCAGTACTTC. This sequence encodes CASSQGLAVRGTQYF.

For this clone: This specimen includes other DNA sequences encoding the same CDR3. The chain couples TRBV20-1 to TRBJ2-7, with D perhaps assigned TRBD1 or TRBD2 (6 bases each). Trimming took 4 bases from V and 4 from J, leaving 8 bases between them. CDR3 size: 11 residues. Per germline, CDR1 DFQATT and CDR2 SNEGSKA (reference sequence). DNA for the CDR3: TGCAGTGCTACGGGGGCTTACGAGCAGTACTTC. Its protein product is CSATGAYEQYF.

V gene TRBV4-3 combines with J gene TRBJ1-2, with D unresolved. The length of the CDR3 is 12 residues. The germline CDR1 and CDR2 sequences are LGHNA and YSLEER. V was cut by 0 bases and J by 12 bases, with 11 bases left in between. The CDR3 sequence is CASSQEGGRHTF. CDR3 sequence (DNA): TGCGCCAGCAGCCAAGAAGGCGGGAGGCACACCTTC.

This chain uses TRBV28 with TRBJ2-1, with 7 bases identical to TRBD2. The CDR3 is made up of 16 amino acids. CDR1 is MDHEN, CDR2 SYDVKM, per germline. V shed 6 bases, J shed 7 bases, and the junction held 15 bases outside the gene matches. The CDR3 loop is CASRPRVGLGENEQFF. In nucleotides, the CDR3 is TGTGCCAGCAGGCCGAGAGTCGGACTAGGAGAGAATGAGCAGTTCTTC.

This rearrangement joins TRBV15 to TRBJ1-5, with 9 nucleotides matching TRBD1. Trimming took 4 bases from V and 2 from J; bases not matched to a gene: 3. CDR1 and CDR2 from the germline V gene are LNHNV and YYDKDF (reference sequence). CDR3 length: 15 amino acids. Here the CDR3 reads CATSTRTGGNQPQHF. The DNA of the CDR3 is TGTGCCACCAGCACTAGGACAGGGGGCAATCAGCCCCAGCATTTT.

V is TRBV4-2 and J is TRBJ2-1, with 8 bases matching TRBD1. CDR3 length: 19 residues. The V segment lost 4 bases and the J segment 6 bases; nucleotides outside the gene matches: 20. The V gene's germline CDR1 is LGHNA and CDR2 YNFKEQ. This CDR3 reads CASSRSGGSGGALVNEQFF. The CDR3 nucleotides read TGTGCCAGCAGCCGGTCAGGGGGATCAGGGGGCGCATTAGTCAATGAGCAGTTCTTC.

This sequence joins TRBV4-3 and TRBJ1-2; D gene ambiguous. Trimming took 0 bases from V and 2 from J, leaving 13 bases between them. This CDR3 is built from 16 residues. Looked up from germline, CDR1 is LGHNA and CDR2 is YSLEER. CDR3 nucleotide sequence: TGCGCCAGCAGCCAAGATTCCTGGGGAAAGAACTATGGCTACACCTTC. This gives the protein CASSQDSWGKNYGYTF.